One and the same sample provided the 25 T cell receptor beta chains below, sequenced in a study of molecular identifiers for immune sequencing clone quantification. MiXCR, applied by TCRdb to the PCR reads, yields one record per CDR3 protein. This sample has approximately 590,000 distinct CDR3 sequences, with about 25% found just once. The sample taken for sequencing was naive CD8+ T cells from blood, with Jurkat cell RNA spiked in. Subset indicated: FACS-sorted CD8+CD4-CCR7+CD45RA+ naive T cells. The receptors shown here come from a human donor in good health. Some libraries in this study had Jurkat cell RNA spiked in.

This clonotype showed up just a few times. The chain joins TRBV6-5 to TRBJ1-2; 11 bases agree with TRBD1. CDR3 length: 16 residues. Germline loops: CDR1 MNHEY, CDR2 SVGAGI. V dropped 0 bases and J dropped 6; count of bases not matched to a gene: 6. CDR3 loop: CASSYSLDRGPDGYTF. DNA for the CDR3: TGTGCCAGCAGTTACTCGCTGGACAGGGGGCCGGATGGCTACACCTTC.

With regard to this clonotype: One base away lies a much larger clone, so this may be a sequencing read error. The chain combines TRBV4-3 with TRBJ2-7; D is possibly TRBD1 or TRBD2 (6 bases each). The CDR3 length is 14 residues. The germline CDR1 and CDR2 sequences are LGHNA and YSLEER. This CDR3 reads CVSSQGRGLYEQYF. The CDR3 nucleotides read TGCGTCAGCAGCCAAGGCCGGGGGCTCTACGAGCAGTACTTC.

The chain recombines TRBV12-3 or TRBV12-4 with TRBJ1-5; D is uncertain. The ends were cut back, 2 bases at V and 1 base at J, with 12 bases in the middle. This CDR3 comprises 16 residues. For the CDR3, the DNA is TGTGCCAGCAGTTTACTTCCGTTACAGAGCAATCAGCCCCAGCATTTT. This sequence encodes CASSLLPLQSNQPQHF.

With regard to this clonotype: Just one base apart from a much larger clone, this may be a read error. For the CDR3, the DNA is TGCGCCAGCAGCCAAGCGACAGGCACAGCTACGCAGTATTTT. It is translated as CASSQATGTATQYF. The chain carries TRBV4-3 and TRBJ2-3; a weak D match, TRBD1 (6 bases). Per the germline V gene, CDR1 is LGHNA and CDR2 is YSLEER. The CDR3 contains 14 residues.

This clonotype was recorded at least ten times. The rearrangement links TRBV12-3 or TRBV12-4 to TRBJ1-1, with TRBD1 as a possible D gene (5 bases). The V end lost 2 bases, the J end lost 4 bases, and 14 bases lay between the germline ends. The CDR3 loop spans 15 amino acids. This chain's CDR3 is CASSLSGTLSTEAFF. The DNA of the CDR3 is TGTGCCAGCAGTTTATCCGGGACTCTGAGCACTGAAGCTTTCTTT.

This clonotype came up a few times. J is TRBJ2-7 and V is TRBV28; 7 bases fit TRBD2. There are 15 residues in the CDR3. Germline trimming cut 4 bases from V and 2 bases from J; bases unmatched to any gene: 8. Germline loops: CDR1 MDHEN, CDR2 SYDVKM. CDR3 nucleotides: TGTGCCAGCAGTTCCCCTAGCGGTCCCACCTACGAGCAGTACTTC. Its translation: CASSSPSGPTYEQYF.

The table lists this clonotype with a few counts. The CDR3 loop is CATSGVNQPQHF. CDR3 in DNA: TGTGCCACCTCCGGGGTCAATCAGCCCCAGCATTTT. This rearrangement joins TRBV15 to TRBJ1-5; D gene unclear. Trimming removed 8 bases from V and 3 bases from J, with 8 bases in between. In germline, CDR1 is LNHNV, CDR2 YYDKDF (reference sequence). This CDR3 has 12 amino acids. Drawing the rest from reference TRBV15 and TRBJ1-5, the complete variable domain is DAMVIQNPRYQVTQFGKPVTLSCSQTLNHNVMYWYQQKSSQAPKLLFHYYDKDFNNEADTPDNFQSRRPNTSFCFLDIRSPGLGDTAMYLCATSGVNQPQHFGDGTRLSIL.

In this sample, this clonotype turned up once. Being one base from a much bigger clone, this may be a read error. The CDR3 coding sequence is TGTGCCAGCAGTTCGACACGCGGGGCCGAGCGGTACTTC. Its translation: CASSSTRGAERYF. The rearrangement joins TRBV6-2 or TRBV6-3 to TRBJ2-7; tentatively, D is TRBD2 (6 bases). Germline assignment: CDR1 MNHEY and CDR2 SVGEGT. This CDR3 comprises 13 residues.

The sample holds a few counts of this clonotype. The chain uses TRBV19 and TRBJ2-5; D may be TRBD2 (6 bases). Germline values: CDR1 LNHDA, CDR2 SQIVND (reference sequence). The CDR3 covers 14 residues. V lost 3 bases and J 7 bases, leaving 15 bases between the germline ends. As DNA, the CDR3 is TGTGCCAGTAGTATCTCCGGGACGCGGGGGACCCAGTACTTC. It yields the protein CASSISGTRGTQYF.

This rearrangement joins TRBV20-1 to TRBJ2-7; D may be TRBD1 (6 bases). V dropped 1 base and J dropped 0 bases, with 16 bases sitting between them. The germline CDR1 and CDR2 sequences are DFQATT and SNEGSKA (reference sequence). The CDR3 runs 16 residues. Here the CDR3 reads CSARVPQQGRSYEQYF. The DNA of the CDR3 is TGCAGTGCTAGAGTGCCTCAACAGGGTCGCTCCTACGAGCAGTACTTC.

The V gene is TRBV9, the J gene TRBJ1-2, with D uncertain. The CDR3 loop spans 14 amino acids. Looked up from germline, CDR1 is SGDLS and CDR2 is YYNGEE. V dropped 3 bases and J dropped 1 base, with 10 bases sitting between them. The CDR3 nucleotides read TGTGCCAGCAGCGCCGAGCACTTTAACTATGGCTACACCTTC. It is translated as CASSAEHFNYGYTF.

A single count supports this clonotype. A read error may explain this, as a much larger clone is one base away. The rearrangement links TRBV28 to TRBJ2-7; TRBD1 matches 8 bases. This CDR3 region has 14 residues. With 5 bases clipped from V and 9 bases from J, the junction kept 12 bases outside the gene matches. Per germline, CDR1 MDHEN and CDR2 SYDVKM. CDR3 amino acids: CASSRRTGPFGQYF. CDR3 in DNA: TGTGCCAGCAGTCGAAGGACAGGGCCTTTCGGGCAGTACTTC.

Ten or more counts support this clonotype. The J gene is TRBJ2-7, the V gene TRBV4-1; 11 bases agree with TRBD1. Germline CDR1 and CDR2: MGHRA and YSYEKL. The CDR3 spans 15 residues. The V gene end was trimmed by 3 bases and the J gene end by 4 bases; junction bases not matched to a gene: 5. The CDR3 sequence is CASSQGTGGVYEQYF. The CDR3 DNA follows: TGCGCCAGCAGCCAGGGGACAGGGGGTGTTTACGAGCAGTACTTC.

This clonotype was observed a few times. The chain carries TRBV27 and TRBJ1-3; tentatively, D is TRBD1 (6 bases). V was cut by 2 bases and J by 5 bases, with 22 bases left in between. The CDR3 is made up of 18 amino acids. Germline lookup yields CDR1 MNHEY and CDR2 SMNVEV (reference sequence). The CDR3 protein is CASSLKGRQEWGRNTIYF. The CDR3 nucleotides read TGTGCCAGCAGTTTAAAGGGAAGACAGGAGTGGGGCAGAAACACCATATATTTT.

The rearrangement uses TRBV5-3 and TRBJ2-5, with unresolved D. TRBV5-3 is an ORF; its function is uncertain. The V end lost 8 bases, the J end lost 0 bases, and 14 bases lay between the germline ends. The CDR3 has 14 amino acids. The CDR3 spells CASSTSGDQETQYF. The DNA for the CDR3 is TGTGCCAGCAGCACAAGTGGAGACCAAGAGACCCAGTACTTC.

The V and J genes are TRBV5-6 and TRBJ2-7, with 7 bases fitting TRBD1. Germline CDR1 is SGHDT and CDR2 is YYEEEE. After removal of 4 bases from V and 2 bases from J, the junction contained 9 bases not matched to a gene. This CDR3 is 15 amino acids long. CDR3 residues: CASSIKLQGAYEQYF. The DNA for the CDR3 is TGTGCCAGCAGCATCAAACTCCAGGGGGCCTACGAGCAGTACTTC.

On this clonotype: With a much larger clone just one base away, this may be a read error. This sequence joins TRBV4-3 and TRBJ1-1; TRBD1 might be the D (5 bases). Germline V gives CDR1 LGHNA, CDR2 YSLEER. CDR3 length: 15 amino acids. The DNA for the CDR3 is TGCGCCAGCAGCCAGGAGACAGCCATGAACACTGCAGCTTTCTTT. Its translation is CASSQETAMNTAAFF.

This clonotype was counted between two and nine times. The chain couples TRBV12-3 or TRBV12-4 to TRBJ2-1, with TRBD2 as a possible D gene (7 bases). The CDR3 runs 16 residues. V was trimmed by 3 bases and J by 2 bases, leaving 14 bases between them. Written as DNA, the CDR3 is TGTGCCAGCAGTTTTAGGGGGGGTGTTCCCTACAATGAGCAGTTCTTC. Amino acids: CASSFRGGVPYNEQFF.

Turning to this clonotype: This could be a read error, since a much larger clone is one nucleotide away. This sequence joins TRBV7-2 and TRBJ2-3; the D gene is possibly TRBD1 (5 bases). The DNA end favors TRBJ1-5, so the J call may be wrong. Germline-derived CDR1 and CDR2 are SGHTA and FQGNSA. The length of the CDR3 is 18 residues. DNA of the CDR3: TGTGCCAGCAGCTTAGGTACAGACCGGGGGGGATTCACAGATACGCAGCATTTT. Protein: CASSLGTDRGGFTDTQHF.

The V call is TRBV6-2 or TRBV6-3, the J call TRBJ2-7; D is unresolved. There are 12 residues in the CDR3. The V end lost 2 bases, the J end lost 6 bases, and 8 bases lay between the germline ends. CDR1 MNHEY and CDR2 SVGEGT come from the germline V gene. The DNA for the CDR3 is TGTGCCAGCAGTTACGCCCTCGGCGAGCAGTACTTC. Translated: CASSYALGEQYF.

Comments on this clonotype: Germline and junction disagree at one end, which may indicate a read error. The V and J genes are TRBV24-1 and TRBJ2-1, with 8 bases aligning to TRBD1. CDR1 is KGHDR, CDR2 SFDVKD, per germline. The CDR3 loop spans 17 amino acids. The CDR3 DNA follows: TGTGCCACCGGTGATTTAAGGACAGGGAGTTCCTACAATGAGCAGTTCTTC. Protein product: CATGDLRTGSSYNEQFF.

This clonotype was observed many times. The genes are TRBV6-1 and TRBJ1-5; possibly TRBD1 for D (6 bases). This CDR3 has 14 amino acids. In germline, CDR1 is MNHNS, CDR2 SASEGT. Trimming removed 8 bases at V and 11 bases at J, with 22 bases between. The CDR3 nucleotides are TGTGCCAGCGCGCCGGACAGCTATGGGGGGTCCCAGCATTTT. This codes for CASAPDSYGGSQHF.

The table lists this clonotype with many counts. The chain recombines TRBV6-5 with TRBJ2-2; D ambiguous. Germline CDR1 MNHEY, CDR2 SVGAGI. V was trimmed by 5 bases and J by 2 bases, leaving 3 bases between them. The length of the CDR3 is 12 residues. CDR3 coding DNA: TGTGCCAGCAGTAAAAACACCGGGGAGCTGTTTTTT. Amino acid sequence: CASSKNTGELFF.

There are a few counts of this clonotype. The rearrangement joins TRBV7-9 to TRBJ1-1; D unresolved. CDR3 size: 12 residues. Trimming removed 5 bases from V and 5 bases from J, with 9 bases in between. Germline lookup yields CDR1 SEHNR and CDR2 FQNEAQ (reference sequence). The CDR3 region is CASSTVETEAFF. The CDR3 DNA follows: TGTGCCAGCAGCACCGTCGAAACTGAAGCTTTCTTT.

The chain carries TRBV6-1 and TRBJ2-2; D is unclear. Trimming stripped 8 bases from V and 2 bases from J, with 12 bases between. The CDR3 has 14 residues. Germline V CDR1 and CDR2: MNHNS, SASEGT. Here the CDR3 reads CASEWVYNTGELFF. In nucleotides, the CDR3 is TGTGCCAGCGAATGGGTGTATAACACCGGGGAGCTGTTTTTT.